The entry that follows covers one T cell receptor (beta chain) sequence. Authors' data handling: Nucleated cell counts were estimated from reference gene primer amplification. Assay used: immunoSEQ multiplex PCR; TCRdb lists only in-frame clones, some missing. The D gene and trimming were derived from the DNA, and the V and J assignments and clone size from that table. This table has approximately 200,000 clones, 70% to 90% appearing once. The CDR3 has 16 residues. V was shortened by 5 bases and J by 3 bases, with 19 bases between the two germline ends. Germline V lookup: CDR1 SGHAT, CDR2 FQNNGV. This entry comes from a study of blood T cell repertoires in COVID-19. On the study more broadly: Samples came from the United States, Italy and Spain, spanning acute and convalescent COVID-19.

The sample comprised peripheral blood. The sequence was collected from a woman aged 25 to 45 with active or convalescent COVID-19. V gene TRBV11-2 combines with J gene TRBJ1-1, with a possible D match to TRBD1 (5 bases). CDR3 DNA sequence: TGTGCCAGCAGCGTCCCCTCCCCTTCAGGGTACACTGAAGCTTTCTTT. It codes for CASSVPSPSGYTEAFF.